This TCR beta chain was recovered during a study of T cell clonality in common variable immunodeficiency. Study-wide findings and caveats: TCRbeta clonality was increased in CVID versus healthy controls. Fewer deletions and N-nucleotide insertions were reportedly seen in common variable immunodeficiency TCR beta sequences. The cause of increased CVID clonality remains unclear without subpopulation sequencing.

The V end lost 0 bases, the J end lost 1 base, and 6 bases lay between the germline ends. The CDR3 spans 15 residues. Looked up from germline, CDR1 is SGHTA and CDR2 is FQGTGA. This clone has a count of ten or more. The antigen remains unidentified. The read halts 3 residues ahead of the CDR3 end, with the missing end drawn from the germline J gene. This table comes from immunoSEQ multiplex PCR, and its TCRdb copy is limited to in-frame clones, with some not included. Singletons are absent from the sample, which has 25,000 to 30,000 clones. Most patients and controls had Caucasian heritage. Blood samples were heparinized, about 4.5 to 9 ml per donor.

The receptor's source is a human donor with common variable immunodeficiency. The specimen sequenced was peripheral blood mononuclear cells. V usage is TRBV7-3 and J usage is TRBJ2-2, with D perhaps TRBD2 (6 bases). The sequenced CDR3 bases are TGTGCCAGCAGCTTAACGCGGGGGAACACCGGGGAG. It specifies CASSLTRGNTGE. The entire CDR3 is CASSLTRGNTGELFF.